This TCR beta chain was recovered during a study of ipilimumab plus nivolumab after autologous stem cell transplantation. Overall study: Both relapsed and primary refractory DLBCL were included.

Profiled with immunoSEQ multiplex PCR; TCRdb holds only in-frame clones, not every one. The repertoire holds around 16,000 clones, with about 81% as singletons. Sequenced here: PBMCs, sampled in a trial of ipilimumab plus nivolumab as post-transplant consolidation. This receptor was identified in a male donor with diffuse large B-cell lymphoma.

CDR3 in DNA: TGTGCCAGCAGTGAAGTCACAGGGTCGGGAAAGTTCTTC. Translating gives CASSEVTGSGKFF. The chain employs TRBV2 and TRBJ2-1; the D gene is possibly TRBD1 (6 bases). The CDR3 is 13 amino acids. Trimming pared 1 base from V and 14 bases from J, leaving 15 bases between. Germline V gene lookup returns CDR1 SNHLY and CDR2 FYNNEI.